The 13 T cell receptor gamma chains below come from one sample, sequenced in a study of γδ T cells in repeated Plasmodium falciparum infection. Flow sorting of PBMC yielded separate Vgamma9/Vdelta2+ and Vdelta2-negative gammadelta T cell populations for bulk repertoire analysis. TCRdb re-called the multiplex PCR reads through CATT. The profile covers 25,000 to 35,000 gamma-chain clones, with 1.4% appearing a single time and just under 20% taken by the ten largest. What was sequenced was gamma-delta T cells from blood. All receptors come from a pool of human donors (malaria-infected and uninfected, not separated).

This clone was observed at least ten times. This is likely an artifact of a read error, given a far larger clone one base away. The same CDR3 can be traced to other DNA sequences in this sample. J is TRGJP and V is TRGV9. This CDR3 has 15 amino acids. Germline assignment: CDR1 GITISATS and CDR2 ISYDGTV (reference sequence). CDR3 in DNA: TGTGCCTTGTGGGTAAGGGAGTTGGGTAAAAAAATCAAGGTATTT. Translated: CALWVRELGKKIKVF.

A remark on this clone: TCRdb's protein for this DNA is that of a much larger clone and differs from the translation at residue 7, likely a read error; the protein shown is the DNA translation. V and J are TRGV9 and TRGJP. Losses at the gene ends were 1 base for V and 7 bases for J; bases not matched to a gene: 7. The CDR3 has 17 residues. Per the germline V gene, CDR1 is GITISATS and CDR2 is ISYDGTV (reference sequence). The CDR3 reads CALWEVRSELGKKIKVF. DNA of the CDR3: TGTGCCTTGTGGGAGGTAAGATCCGAGTTGGGCAAAAAAATCAAGGTATTT.

A remark on this clone: This DNA's translation and the protein TCRdb lists, from a much larger clone, do not match at residue 5, likely due to a read error; the protein shown is translated from the DNA. The gene calls are TRGV2 and TRGJ1 or TRGJ2. The J gene was missing in TCRdb and was found by matching the end of the DNA to germline. Germline V gene lookup returns CDR1 EGSNGY and CDR2 YDSYNSKV. The CDR3 sequence is 11 residues long. The DNA of the CDR3 is TGTGCCACCTGGGGCGGGCCTTGGAAACTCTTT. It translates to CATWGGPWKLF.

Many counts were recorded for this clone. This chain uses TRGV5 with TRGJ1 or TRGJ2. TCRdb records no J gene; here it was assigned by comparing the DNA to germline. V lost 0 bases and J lost 9; bases outside the gene matches: 5. This CDR3 has 12 amino acids. Germline-derived CDR1 and CDR2 are VINAFY and YDVSNSKD. CDR3 nucleotide sequence: TGTGCCACCTGGGACAGGCTTGGTAAGAAACTCTTT. It yields the protein CATWDRLGKKLF.

Remarks on this clone: A read error likely explains this, since a far larger clone differs by one base. The sample contains more than one DNA sequence encoding this CDR3. The gene calls are TRGV9 and TRGJ1 or TRGJ2. The J gene was missing in TCRdb and was found by matching the end of the DNA to germline. The germline CDR1 and CDR2 sequences are GITISATS and ISYDGTV (reference sequence). The V segment lost 3 bases and the J segment 8 bases; nucleotides outside the gene matches: 10. This CDR3 comprises 13 residues. CDR3 region: CALWEPPTNKKLF. The DNA for the CDR3 is TGTGCCTTGTGGGAGCCCCCCACAAATAAGAAACTCTTT.

Points on this clone: The TCRdb protein comes from a much larger clone and disagrees with this DNA's translation at residue 8, likely due to a read error; the protein given here is derived from the DNA. The chain uses TRGV9 and TRGJ1 or TRGJ2. Because TCRdb records no J gene, it was assigned here through a match of the DNA to germline. CDR3 length equals 13 residues. Unmatched junction bases numbered 7, after V lost 0 bases and J lost 8 bases. Germline CDR1 reads GITISATS; CDR2 reads ISYDGTV (reference sequence). Here the CDR3 reads CALWEVRTNKKLF. The CDR3 DNA sequence: TGTGCCTTGTGGGAGGTGCGCACTAATAAGAAACTCTTT.

This clone was recorded at least ten times. The chain couples TRGV2 to TRGJ1 or TRGJ2. CDR1 and CDR2 (germline): EGSNGY, YDSYNSKV. The CDR3 totals 13 residues. V shed 4 bases and J 5 bases; nucleotides not matched to a gene: 8. DNA for the CDR3: TGTGCCACCTGGGAGGGGAGGCATTATAAGAAACTCTTT. Translating gives CATWEGRHYKKLF.

This clone turned up a few times. A read error is the likely source, as a far larger clone sits one nucleotide away. At the DNA level, this CDR3 is encoded by other sequences in the same sample as well. The V call is TRGV9, the J call TRGJP. TCRdb carries no J gene annotation; the J gene was assigned here by matching the DNA with germline. CDR3 size: 18 residues. Germline V gene lookup returns CDR1 GITISATS and CDR2 ISYDGTV (reference sequence). The DNA for the CDR3 is TGTGCCTTGTGGGAGGCATCCGACGAAGAGTTAGGCAAAAAAATCAAGGTATTT. It encodes CALWEASDEELGKKIKVF.

This clone occurred a few times. The TCRdb protein, from a much larger clone, departs from this DNA's translation at residue 11, likely by read error; the protein shown derives from the DNA. With the J gene uncalled, the V gene is TRGV3. From germline, CDR1 is VTNTFY and CDR2 YDVSTARD (reference sequence). CDR3 size: 13 residues. The CDR3 sequence is CATWDTQRDKILF. The CDR3 DNA is TGTGCCACCTGGGACACGCAAAGAGATAAGATACTCTTT.

About this clone itself: With only one base between it and a far larger clone, this is likely a read error. The same CDR3 can be traced to other DNA sequences in this sample. The J gene went uncalled, whereas the V gene is TRGV9. The CDR3 runs 13 residues. CDR1 GITISATS and CDR2 ISYDGTV come from the germline V gene (reference sequence). CDR3 in DNA: TGTGCCTTGTGGGAAGACTATTGGGATAAGAAGCTCTTT. Translation: CALWEDYWDKKLF.

This clone was detected ten times or more. The amino acid sequence in TCRdb belongs to a much larger clone and departs from this DNA's translation at residue 8, likely a sequencing read error; the sequence shown is translated from the DNA. This same CDR3 is encoded by further DNA sequences in the sample. The chain joins TRGV9 to TRGJ1 or TRGJ2. Germline loops: CDR1 GITISATS, CDR2 ISYDGTV (reference sequence). CDR3 length: 14 residues. The junction had 6 bases not matched to a gene; V was cut back by 0 bases and J by 4 bases. CDR3 sequence: CALWEVLGYYKKLF. CDR3 bases: TGTGCCTTGTGGGAGGTGTTGGGATATTATAAGAAACTCTTT.

This clone occurred many times. This DNA's translation differs at residue 4 from TCRdb's protein, which comes from a much larger clone; a read error is likely, and the protein shown is translated from the DNA. This rearrangement joins TRGV9 to TRGJ1 or TRGJ2. No J gene is reported in TCRdb; it was inferred here by comparing the DNA with germline. This CDR3 has 11 residues. The V gene's germline CDR1 is GITISATS and CDR2 ISYDGTV (reference sequence). CDR3 nucleotide sequence: TGTGCCTTGCGGGAGGTGCAGGGGAAACTCTTT. It codes for CALREVQGKLF.

There are many counts of this clone. This is likely an artifact of a read error, given a far larger clone one base away. The sample carries other DNA sequences with the same CDR3. The rearrangement joins TRGV5 to TRGJ1 or TRGJ2. J lost 7 bases, V lost 5 bases, and 5 bases had no gene match. The germline V gene has CDR1 VINAFY and CDR2 YDVSNSKD. The CDR3 loop spans 11 amino acids. The CDR3 DNA reads as TGTGCCACCTGGGGTAGGTATAAGAAACTCTTT. This sequence encodes CATWGRYKKLF.